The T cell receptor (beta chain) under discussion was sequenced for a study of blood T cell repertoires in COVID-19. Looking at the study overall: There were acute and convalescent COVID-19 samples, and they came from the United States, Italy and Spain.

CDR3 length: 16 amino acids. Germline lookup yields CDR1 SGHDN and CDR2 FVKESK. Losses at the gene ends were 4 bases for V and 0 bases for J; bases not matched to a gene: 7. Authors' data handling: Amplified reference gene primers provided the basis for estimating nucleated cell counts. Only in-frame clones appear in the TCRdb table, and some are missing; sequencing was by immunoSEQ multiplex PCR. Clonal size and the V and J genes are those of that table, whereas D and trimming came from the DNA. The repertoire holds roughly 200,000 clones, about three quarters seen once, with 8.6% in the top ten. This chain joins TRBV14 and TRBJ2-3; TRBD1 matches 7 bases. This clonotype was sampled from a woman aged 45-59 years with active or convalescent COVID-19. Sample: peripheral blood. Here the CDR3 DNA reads TGTGCCAGCAGCCCGGGACAGTTTCCTAGCACAGATACGCAGTATTTT. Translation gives CASSPGQFPSTDTQYF.